Given below is one T cell receptor (beta chain) in context. The sample is drawn from a study of blood T cell repertoires in COVID-19. Study at large: In each case, the material was cDNA or gDNA derived from T cells, B-cell-depleted T cells, or PBMCs.

The CDR3 contains 13 residues. V lost 6 bases to trimming and J lost 2 bases, with 11 bases between them. Germline CDR1 KGHSH, CDR2 LQKENI. Per the original data handling: Estimated nucleated cell counts came from reference gene primer amplification. The repertoire was sequenced with immunoSEQ multiplex PCR; TCRdb's copy has only in-frame clones and lacks some. V, J and clone size are taken as reported in that table, and D and trimming were inferred from the DNA itself. The sample lists under 200,000 clones; 86% were seen once. This TCR came from a woman in her 70s with acute or convalescent COVID-19. The sample was peripheral blood. The chain joins TRBV18 to TRBJ2-7; perhaps TRBD1 as D (5 bases). CDR3 sequence reads: CASSASTAYEQYF. The CDR3 DNA reads TGTGCCAGCTCCGCCTCGACAGCCTACGAGCAGTACTTC.